The T cell receptor (beta chain) described here comes from a study of T cells after yellow fever vaccination. The study, taken as a whole, reports: The secondary response was weaker, and its peak arrived faster, on day 5 versus 15.

The germline V gene has CDR1 SEHNR and CDR2 FQNEAQ (reference sequence). Trimming removed 5 bases at V and 3 bases at J, with 17 bases between. The length of the CDR3 is 15 residues. The table lists this clonotype with a few counts. Antigen specificity is unknown. Via MiXCR, TCRdb re-called the 5' RACE reads, giving one row per CDR3 protein. Of about 500,000 distinct CDR3 sequences listed, less than 20% were seen once; the top ten hold roughly 17%. Sequencing used PBMCs, obtained 5 to 6 days after the first yellow fever vaccination. The J gene is TRBJ2-7, the V gene TRBV7-9, with D unclear. The receptor was derived from a young man who received the YFV17D yellow fever vaccine. The CDR3 region is CASSRSIDTDYEQYV. The DNA for the CDR3 is TGTGCCAGCAGCCGATCCATTGACACCGACTACGAGCAGTACGTC.